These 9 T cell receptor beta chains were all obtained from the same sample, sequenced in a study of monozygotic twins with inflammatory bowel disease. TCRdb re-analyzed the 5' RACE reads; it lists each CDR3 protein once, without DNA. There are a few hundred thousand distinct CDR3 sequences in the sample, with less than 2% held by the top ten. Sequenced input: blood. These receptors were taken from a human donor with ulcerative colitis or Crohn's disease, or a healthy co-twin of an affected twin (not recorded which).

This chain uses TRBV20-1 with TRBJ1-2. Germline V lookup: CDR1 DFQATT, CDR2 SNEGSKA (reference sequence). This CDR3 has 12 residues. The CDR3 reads CSATPAAYGYTF.

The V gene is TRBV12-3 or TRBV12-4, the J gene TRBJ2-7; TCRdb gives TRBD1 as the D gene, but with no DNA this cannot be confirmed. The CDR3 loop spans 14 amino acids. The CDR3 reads CASSLADRLYEQYF.

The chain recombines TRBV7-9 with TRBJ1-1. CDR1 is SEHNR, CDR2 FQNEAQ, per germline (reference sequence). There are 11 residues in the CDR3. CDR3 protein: CASSLIPEAFF. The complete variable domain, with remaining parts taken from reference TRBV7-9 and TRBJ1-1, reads DTGVSQNPRHKITKRGQNVTFRCDPISEHNRLYWYRQTLGQGPEFLTYFQNEAQLEKSRLLSDRFSAERPKGSFSTLEIQRTEQGDSAMYLCASSLIPEAFFGQGTRLTVV.

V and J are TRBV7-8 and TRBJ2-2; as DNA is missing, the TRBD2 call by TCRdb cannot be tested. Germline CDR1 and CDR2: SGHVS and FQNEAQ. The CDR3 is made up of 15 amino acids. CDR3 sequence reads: CASSHGGLNTGELFF. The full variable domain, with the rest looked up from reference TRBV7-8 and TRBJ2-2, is GAGVSQSPRYKVAKRGQDVALRCDPISGHVSLFWYQQALGQGPEFLTYFQNEAQLDKSGLPSDRFFAERPEGSVSTLKIQRTQQEDSAVYLCASSHGGLNTGELFFGEGSRLTVL.

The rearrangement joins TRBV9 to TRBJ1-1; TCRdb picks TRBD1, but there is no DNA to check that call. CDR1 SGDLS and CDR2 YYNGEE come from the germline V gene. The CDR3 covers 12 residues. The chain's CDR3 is CASSPGGGLSVF.

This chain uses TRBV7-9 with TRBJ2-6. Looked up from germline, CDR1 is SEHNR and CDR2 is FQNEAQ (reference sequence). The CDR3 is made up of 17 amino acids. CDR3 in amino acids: CASKSILAHSGANVLTF. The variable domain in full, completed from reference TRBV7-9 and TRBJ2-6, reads DTGVSQNPRHKITKRGQNVTFRCDPISEHNRLYWYRQTLGQGPEFLTYFQNEAQLEKSRLLSDRFSAERPKGSFSTLEIQRTEQGDSAMYLCASKSILAHSGANVLTFGAGSRLTVL.

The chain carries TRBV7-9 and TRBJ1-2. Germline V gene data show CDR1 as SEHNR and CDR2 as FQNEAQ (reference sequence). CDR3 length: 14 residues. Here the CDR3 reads CASSLVGSENGYTF.

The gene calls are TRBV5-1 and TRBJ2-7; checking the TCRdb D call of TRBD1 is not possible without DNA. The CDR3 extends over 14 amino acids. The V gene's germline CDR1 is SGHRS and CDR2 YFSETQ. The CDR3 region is CASSTGDRRYEQYF.

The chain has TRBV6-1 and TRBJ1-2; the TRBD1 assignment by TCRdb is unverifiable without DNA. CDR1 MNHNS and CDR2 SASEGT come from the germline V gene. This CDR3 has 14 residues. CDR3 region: CASRSMDRVYGYTF.